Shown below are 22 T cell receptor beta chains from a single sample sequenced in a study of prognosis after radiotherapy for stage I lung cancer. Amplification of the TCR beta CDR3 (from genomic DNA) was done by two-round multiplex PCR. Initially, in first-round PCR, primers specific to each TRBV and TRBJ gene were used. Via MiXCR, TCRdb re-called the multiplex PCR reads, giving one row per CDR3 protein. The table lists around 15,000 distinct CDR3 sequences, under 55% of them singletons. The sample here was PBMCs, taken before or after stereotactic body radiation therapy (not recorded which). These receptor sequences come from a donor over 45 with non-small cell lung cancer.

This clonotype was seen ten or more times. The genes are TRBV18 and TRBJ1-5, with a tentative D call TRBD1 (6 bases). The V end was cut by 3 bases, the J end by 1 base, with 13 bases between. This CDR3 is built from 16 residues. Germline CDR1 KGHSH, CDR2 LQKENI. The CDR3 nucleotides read TGTGCCAGCTCACCGGGGACAATCGCAAGCAATCAGCCCCAGCATTTT. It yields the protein CASSPGTIASNQPQHF. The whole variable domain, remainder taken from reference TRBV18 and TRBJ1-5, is NAGVMQNPRHLVRRRGQEARLRCSPMKGHSHVYWYRQLPEEGLKFMVYLQKENIIDESGMPKERFSAEFPKEGPSILRIQQVVRGDSAAYFCASSPGTIASNQPQHFGDGTRLSIL.

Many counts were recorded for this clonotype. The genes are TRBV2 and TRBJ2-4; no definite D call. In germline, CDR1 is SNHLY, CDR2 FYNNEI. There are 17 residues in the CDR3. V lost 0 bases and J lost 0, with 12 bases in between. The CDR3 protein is CASSEAPLHLAKNIQYF. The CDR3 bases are TGTGCCAGCAGTGAAGCGCCGTTACATCTAGCCAAAAACATTCAGTACTTC.

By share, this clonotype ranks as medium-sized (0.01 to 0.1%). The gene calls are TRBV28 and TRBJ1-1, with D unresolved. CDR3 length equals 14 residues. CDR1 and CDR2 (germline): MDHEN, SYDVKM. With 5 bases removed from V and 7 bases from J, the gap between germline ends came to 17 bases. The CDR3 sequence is CASSPIPSGSEAFF. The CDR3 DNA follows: TGTGCCAGCAGTCCTATTCCTAGTGGGAGTGAAGCTTTCTTT. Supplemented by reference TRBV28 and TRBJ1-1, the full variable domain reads DVKVTQSSRYLVKRTGEKVFLECVQDMDHENMFWYRQDPGLGLRLIYFSYDVKMKEKGDIPEGYSVSREKKERFSLILESASTNQTSMYLCASSPIPSGSEAFFGQGTRLTVV.

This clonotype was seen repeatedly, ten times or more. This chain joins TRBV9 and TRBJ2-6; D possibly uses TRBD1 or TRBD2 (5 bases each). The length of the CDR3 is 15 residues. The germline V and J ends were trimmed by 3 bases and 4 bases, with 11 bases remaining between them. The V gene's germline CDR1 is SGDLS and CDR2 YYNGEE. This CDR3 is CASSEGTLGANVLTF. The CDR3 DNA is TGTGCCAGCAGCGAGGGGACCTTAGGGGCCAACGTCCTGACTTTC.

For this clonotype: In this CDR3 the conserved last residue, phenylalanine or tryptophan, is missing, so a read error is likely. CDR3 nucleotide sequence: TGCAGTGCTAGAGGCGGGGGGTTTCATGGCTACACCATC. Translation gives CSARGGGFHGYTI. V and J are TRBV20-1 and TRBJ1-2; maybe TRBD1 (5 bases). The V end was cut by 1 base, the J end by 6 bases, with 12 bases between. CDR3 length: 13 residues. Per the germline V gene, CDR1 is DFQATT and CDR2 is SNEGSKA (reference sequence).

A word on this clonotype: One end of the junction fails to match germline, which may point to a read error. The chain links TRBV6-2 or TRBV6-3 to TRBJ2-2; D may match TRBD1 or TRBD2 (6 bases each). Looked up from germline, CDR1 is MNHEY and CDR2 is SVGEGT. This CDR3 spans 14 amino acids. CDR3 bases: TGTGCCAGCAGTGACGGGGGCCGCACCGCGGAGCTTTTTTTT. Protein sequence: CASSDGGRTAELFF.

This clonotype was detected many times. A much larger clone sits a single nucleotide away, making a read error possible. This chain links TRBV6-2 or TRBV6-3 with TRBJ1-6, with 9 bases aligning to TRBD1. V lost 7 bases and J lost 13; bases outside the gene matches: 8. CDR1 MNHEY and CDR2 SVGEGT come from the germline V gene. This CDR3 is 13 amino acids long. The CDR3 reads CASNADRGTPLHF. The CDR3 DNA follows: TGTGCCAGCAACGCGGACAGGGGTACTCCCCTCCACTTT.

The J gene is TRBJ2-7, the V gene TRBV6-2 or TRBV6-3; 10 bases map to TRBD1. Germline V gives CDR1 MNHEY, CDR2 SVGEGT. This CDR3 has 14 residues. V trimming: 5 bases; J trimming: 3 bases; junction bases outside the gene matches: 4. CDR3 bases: TGTGCCAGCAGTGACTGGGACAGGGGCTACGAGCAGTACTTC. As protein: CASSDWDRGYEQYF.

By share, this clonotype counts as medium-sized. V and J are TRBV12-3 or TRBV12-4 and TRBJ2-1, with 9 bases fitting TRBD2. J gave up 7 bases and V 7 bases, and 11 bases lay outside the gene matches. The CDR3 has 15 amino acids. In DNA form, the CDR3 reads TGTGCCAGCACCTCTTTCGGGAGCGGGAGGAATGAGCAGTTCTTC. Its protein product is CASTSFGSGRNEQFF.

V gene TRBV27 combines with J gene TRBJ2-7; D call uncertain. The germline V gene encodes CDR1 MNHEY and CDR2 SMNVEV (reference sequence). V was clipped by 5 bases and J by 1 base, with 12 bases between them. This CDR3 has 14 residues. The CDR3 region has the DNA TGTGCCAGCAGTCAACCGACCAATTCCTACGAGCAGTACTTC. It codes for CASSQPTNSYEQYF.

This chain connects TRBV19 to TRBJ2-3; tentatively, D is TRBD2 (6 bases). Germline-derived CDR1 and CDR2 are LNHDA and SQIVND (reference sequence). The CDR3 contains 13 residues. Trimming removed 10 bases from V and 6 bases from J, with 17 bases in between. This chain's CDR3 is CATRDFLVDTQYF. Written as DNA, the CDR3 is TGTGCCACTCGGGACTTTCTCGTGGATACGCAGTATTTT.

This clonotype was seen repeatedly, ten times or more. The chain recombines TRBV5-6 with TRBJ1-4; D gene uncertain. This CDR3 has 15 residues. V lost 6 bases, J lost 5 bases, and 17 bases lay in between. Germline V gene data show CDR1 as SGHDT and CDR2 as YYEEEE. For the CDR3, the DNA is TGTGCCAGCACCCGATGGGTTCTAGGGAATGAAAAACTGTTTTTT. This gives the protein CASTRWVLGNEKLFF.

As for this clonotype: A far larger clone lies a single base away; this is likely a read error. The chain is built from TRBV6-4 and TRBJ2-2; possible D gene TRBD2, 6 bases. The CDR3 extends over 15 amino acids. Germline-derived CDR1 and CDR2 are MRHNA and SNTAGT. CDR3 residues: CASSEAAGLTWELFF. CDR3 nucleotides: TGTGCCAGCAGTGAAGCGGCGGGGCTCACCTGGGAGCTGTTTTTT.

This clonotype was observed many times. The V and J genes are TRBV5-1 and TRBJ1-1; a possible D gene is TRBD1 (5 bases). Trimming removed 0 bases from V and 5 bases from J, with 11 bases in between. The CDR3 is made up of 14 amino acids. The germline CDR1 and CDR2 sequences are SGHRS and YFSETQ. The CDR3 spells CASSLVGGETEAFF. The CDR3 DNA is TGCGCCAGCAGCTTGGTTGGGGGGGAAACTGAAGCTTTCTTT.

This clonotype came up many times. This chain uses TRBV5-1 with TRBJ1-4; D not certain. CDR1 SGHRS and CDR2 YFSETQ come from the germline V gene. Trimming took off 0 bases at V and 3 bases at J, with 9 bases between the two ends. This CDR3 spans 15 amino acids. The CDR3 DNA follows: TGCGCCAGCAGCTTGGGTCAGACATCTAATGAAAAACTGTTTTTT. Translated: CASSLGQTSNEKLFF.

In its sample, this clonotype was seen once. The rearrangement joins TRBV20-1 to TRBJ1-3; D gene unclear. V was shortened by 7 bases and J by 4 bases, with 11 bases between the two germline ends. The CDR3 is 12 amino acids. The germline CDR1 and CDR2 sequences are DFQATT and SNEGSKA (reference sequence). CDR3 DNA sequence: TGCAGTGTCCTAAATCAGGGAAACACCATATATTTT. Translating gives CSVLNQGNTIYF.

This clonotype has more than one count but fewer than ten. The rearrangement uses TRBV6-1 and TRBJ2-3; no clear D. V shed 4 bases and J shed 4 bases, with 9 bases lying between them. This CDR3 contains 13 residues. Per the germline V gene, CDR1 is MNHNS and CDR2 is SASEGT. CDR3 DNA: TGTGCCAGCAGTGGGAGCTGCGCAGATACGCAGTATTTT. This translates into CASSGSCADTQYF.

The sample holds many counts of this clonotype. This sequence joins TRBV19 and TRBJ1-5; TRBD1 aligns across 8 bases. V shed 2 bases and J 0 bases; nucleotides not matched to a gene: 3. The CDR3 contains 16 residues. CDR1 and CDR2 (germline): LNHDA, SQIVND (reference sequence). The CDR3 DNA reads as TGTGCCAGTAGTATACAGGGGGCGCATAGCAATCAGCCCCAGCATTTT. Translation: CASSIQGAHSNQPQHF.

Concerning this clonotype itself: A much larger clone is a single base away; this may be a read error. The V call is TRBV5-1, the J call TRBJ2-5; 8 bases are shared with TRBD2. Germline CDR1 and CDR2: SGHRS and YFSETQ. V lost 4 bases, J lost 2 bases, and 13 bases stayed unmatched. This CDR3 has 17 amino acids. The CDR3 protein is CASSLTSGSPAQETQYF. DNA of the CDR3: TGCGCCAGCAGCCTAACTAGCGGATCCCCGGCACAAGAGACCCAGTACTTC.

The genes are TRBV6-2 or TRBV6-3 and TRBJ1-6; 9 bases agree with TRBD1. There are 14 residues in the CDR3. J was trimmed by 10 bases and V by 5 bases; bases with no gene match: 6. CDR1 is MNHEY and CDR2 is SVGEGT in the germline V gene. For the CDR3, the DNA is TGTGCCAGCAGTCGTAGGGACAGGGTCTCACCCCTCCACTTT. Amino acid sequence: CASSRRDRVSPLHF.

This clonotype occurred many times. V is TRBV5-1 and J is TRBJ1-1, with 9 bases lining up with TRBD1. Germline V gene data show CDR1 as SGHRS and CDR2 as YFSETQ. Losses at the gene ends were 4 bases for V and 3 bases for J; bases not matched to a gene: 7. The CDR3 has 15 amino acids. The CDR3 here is CASSKTGTGHTEAFF. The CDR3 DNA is TGCGCCAGCAGCAAGACCGGGACAGGGCACACTGAAGCTTTCTTT.

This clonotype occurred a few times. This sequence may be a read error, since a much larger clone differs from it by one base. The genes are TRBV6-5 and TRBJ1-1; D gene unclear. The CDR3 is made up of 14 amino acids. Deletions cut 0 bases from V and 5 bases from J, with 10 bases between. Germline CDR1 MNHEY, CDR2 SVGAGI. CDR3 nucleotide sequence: TGTGCCAGCAGTTACTCGATCTCGGGGACTGAAGCTTTCTTT. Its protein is CASSYSISGTEAFF.